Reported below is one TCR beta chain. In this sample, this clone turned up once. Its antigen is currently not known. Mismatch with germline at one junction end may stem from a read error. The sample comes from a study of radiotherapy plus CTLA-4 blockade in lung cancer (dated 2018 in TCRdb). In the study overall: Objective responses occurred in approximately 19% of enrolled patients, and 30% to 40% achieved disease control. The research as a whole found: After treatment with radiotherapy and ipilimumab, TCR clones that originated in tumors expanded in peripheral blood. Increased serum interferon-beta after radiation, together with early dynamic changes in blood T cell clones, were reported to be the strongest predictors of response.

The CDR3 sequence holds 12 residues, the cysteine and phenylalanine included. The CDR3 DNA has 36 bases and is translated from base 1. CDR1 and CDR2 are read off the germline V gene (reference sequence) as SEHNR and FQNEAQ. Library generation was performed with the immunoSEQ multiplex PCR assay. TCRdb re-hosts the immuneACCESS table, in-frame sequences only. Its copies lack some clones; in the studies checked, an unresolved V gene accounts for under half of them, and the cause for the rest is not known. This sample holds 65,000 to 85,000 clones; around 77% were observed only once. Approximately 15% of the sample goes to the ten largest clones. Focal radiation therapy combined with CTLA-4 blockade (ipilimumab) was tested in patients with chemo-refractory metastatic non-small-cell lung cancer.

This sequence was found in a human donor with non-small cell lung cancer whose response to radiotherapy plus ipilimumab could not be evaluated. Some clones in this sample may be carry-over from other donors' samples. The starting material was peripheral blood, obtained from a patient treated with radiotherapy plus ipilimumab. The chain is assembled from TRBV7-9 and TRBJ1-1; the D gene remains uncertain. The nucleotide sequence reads TGTGCCGGCAGGTCATCGAACACTGAAGCTTTCTTT. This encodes CAGRSSNTEAFF.